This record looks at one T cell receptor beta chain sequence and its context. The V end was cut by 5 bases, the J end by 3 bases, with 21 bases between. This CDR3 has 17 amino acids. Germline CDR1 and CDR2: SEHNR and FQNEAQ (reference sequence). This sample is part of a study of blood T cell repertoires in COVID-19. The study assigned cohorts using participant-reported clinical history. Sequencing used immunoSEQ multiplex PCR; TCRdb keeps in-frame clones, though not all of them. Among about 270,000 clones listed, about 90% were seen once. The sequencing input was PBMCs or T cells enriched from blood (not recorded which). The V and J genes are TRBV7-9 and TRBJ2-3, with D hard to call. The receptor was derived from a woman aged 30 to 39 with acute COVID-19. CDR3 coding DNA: TGTGCCAGCAGCCGCCTCATGGTGGTAGCCGGGACAGATACGCAGTATTTT. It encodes CASSRLMVVAGTDTQYF. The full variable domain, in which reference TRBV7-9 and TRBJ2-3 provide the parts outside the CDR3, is DTGVSQNPRHKITKRGQNVTFRCDPISEHNRLYWYRQTLGQGPEFLTYFQNEAQLEKSRLLSDRFSAERPKGSFSTLEIQRTEQGDSAMYLCASSRLMVVAGTDTQYFGPGTRLTVL.